This T cell receptor beta chain was identified during a study of control samples from healthy donors and cancer patients. Germline CDR1 reads LNHNV; CDR2 reads YYDKDF (reference sequence). The CDR3 runs to 12 residues. Trimming took 0 bases from V and 4 from J, leaving 3 bases between them. TCRdb's table, derived via immunoSEQ multiplex PCR, lists solely in-frame clones and lacks some. Here the sample spans 150,000 to 200,000 clones, 94% being singletons. The source material was blood. The source of this sequence is a woman under 30 in good health. The V and J genes are TRBV15 and TRBJ1-2; D is undetermined. DNA for the CDR3: TGTGCCACCAGCAGAGATTCCTATGGCTACACCTTC. It specifies CATSRDSYGYTF.